This T cell receptor beta chain was retrieved from a study of healthy donors' naive CD4 and CD8 T cells (dated by TCRdb to 2014 to 2015). For context, the study as a whole: Donor selection covered three age groups (20-25, 40-50 and 60-70 years) with several people in each, and the resulting cohort had a mean age of 44 and was half female. For TCR alpha, a new primer set covering all functional IMGT alpha gene variants was designed, and the rest of the protocol matched the beta-chain workflow. To examine how TCR variation is linked to lineage commitment, the study sequenced rearranged TCR alpha and beta chains from naive CD4+ and CD8+ T cells. Peripheral blood mononuclear cells were collected from under 20 healthy, unrelated individuals. The donors were HLA-typed by sequencing at HLA-A, -B, -C, -DRB1, -DQB1 and -DPB1, using the SBTexcellerator protocol, an ABI3130xl analyzer and SBTengine software.

Germline trimming: 3 bases from V, 6 bases from J; junction bases outside gene matches: 15. Taken from cysteine to phenylalanine, the CDR3 has 17 residues. Here the CDR3 DNA is all that survives: 51 bases in frame from base 1. For CDR1 and CDR2, the germline V gene lists SQVTM and ANQGSEA. Data came from a 454 GS FLX Titanium. TCR libraries were built from roughly 460 ng of total RNA with a previously published linear amplification protocol. The sequencing itself ran on the Roche/454 Genome Sequencer using Titanium chemistry. The original pipeline was this. About 78,000 rearranged TCR alpha transcripts were sequenced from a few of the healthy donors. Duplicate transcripts were removed, and unique TCR clonotypes were defined by the CDR3 junction according to IMGT nomenclature. Using logistic regression in R 2.13.0, the researchers modeled CD4 versus CD8 status as a function of V and J genes, with an adjustment for donor effects and a Bonferroni correction for multiple testing. TCRdb took the public reads, trimmed them with fastp at Q25, ran MiXCR for clone calling and kept in-frame beta chains. Rows matching on CDR3 protein sequence are summarized as one entry with the most common DNA and genes. For this entry, the V and J calls and clone size follow TCRdb and not the study's own pipeline. A total of around 180,000 distinct CDR3 sequences appear in this sample, 74% of them only once. The leading ten clones occupy approximately 2.5% of the sample.

Results the study describes overall, beyond this receptor: Reportedly, most V and J gene segments showed bias between naive CD4+ and CD8+ cells, and this bias held consistently across donors regardless of HLA genotype. Because alpha and beta chains were sequenced in bulk and could not be paired, combined chain effects were not evaluated. The study did not directly address possible repertoire bias arising from homeostatic proliferation of naive T cells. Taken together, V genes, J genes and CDR3 charge appeared to account for 10% to 15% of the variance in CD4/CD8 propensity, acting in a largely additive way. In both chains, CD4+ lineage was linked to a positively charged CDR3, whereas CD8+ lineage was linked to a negatively charged CDR3.

Cells with a CD4+CD8-CD45RO-CD45RA+ profile were isolated by FACS and defined as naive CD4+ T cells, and those with a CD8+CD4-CD45RA+CD27bright profile were defined as naive CD8+ T cells. Antibodies against CD4 (RPA-T4), CD8 (SK1), CD27 (O323), CD45RA (HI100) and CD45RO (UCHL1) were used for sorting. This clonotype was counted once. The antigen this receptor binds is unknown. Per-base quality was not reported, and no clone a single base away is much larger than it. One read amounts to weak evidence. Source material: naive CD4+ and CD8+ T cells sorted from blood, pooled from several donors. What the cell subset or site label conveys for this sample: FACS-sorted naive CD4+ (CD45RO-CD45RA+) and naive CD8+ (CD45RA+CD27bright) T cells. The sequence is built from TRBV29-1 and TRBJ2-7; a stretch of 12 junction bases matches TRBD2. This TCR came from a pool of human donors in good health; the sample pools cells from several healthy donors. The sequenced DNA: TGCAGCGTTGATCCTAGCGGGAGGGCCGGTGGGGTCGCCGAGCAGTACTTC. Its translation is CSVDPSGRAGGVAEQYF.